The 13 T cell receptor beta chains listed next were all sequenced from one sample in a study of T cells after yellow fever vaccination. Using its own MiXCR run on the 5' RACE reads, TCRdb lists one record per CDR3 protein. Of approximately 260,000 distinct CDR3 sequences in the sample, approximately 12% were seen once. The input for sequencing was CD4+ T cells sorted from PBMCs, taken 45 days after the yellow fever booster vaccination. These receptors originate from a man aged 25-45 years who received the YFV17D yellow fever vaccine.

Comments on this clonotype: No conserved phenylalanine or tryptophan is present at the end of the CDR3, so a read error is the likely explanation. The chain has TRBV3-1 and TRBJ2-1, with 11 bases lining up with TRBD2. Germline V gene lookup returns CDR1 LGHDT and CDR2 YNNKEL (reference sequence). V shed 4 bases and J 1 base; nucleotides not matched to a gene: 12. The CDR3 runs 19 residues. This CDR3 reads CASSRLAGGGDRSYNEQFY. The CDR3 coding sequence is TGTGCCAGCAGCCGGCTAGCGGGAGGAGGGGATAGGTCCTACAATGAGCAGTTCTAC.

This clonotype was found a few times. The chain combines TRBV12-3 or TRBV12-4 with TRBJ1-2, with D possibly being TRBD1 (5 bases). CDR3 length: 12 amino acids. Trimming removed 7 bases at V and 4 bases at J, with 10 bases between. The CDR3 DNA sequence: TGTGCCAGCACTCCAGGGCTCTATGGCTACACCTTC. It is translated as CASTPGLYGYTF.

The V gene is TRBV18, the J gene TRBJ2-5; 8 nucleotides match TRBD2. Germline CDR1 is KGHSH and CDR2 is LQKENI. The CDR3 spans 14 residues. The ends lost 2 bases at V and 5 bases at J; junction bases unmatched: 4. In nucleotides, the CDR3 is TGTGCCAGCTCACCAGCGGGGGGCTGGGAGACCCAGTACTTC. It specifies CASSPAGGWETQYF.

This clonotype has only a few counts. The chain carries TRBV7-2 and TRBJ2-7; maybe TRBD1 (5 bases). Trimming took 5 bases from V and 3 from J, leaving 20 bases between them. CDR1 is SGHTA, CDR2 FQGNSA, per germline. This CDR3 has 16 residues. The CDR3 loop reads CASSLSRPGQGYEQYF. As DNA, the CDR3 is TGTGCCAGCAGCCTCTCTCGGCCCGGTCAGGGCTACGAGCAGTACTTC.

This chain links TRBV4-3 with TRBJ2-7, with D maybe TRBD2 (7 bases). The length of the CDR3 is 15 residues. The germline CDR1 and CDR2 sequences are LGHNA and YSLEER. Trimming shortened V by 4 bases and J by 2 bases, and 15 bases separated the two germline ends. The CDR3 is CASSPERGGTYEQYF. The CDR3 DNA reads TGCGCCAGCAGCCCAGAGAGGGGGGGGACCTACGAGCAGTACTTC.

The V and J genes are TRBV3-1 and TRBJ2-7; D remains unclear. The CDR3 sequence is 12 residues long. Germline CDR1 is LGHDT and CDR2 is YNNKEL (reference sequence). The V end was cut by 4 bases, the J end by 3 bases, with 7 bases between. The chain's CDR3 is CASSRISYEQYF. CDR3 coding DNA: TGTGCCAGCAGCCGTATCAGCTACGAGCAGTACTTC.

The sample holds a few counts of this clonotype. The V and J genes are TRBV20-1 and TRBJ2-5; tentatively, D is TRBD1 or TRBD2 (5 bases each). The V end lost 3 bases, the J end lost 2 bases, and 10 bases lay between the germline ends. This CDR3 spans 13 amino acids. Per germline, CDR1 DFQATT and CDR2 SNEGSKA (reference sequence). The DNA for the CDR3 is TGCAGTGCTAGCCTGAGGGGTCAAGAGACCCAGTACTTC. Amino acid sequence: CSASLRGQETQYF.

This clonotype was observed a few times. The chain has TRBV12-3 or TRBV12-4 and TRBJ2-4; D gene unclear. The CDR3 covers 14 residues. V was clipped by 1 base and J by 3 bases, with 7 bases between them. CDR3 DNA sequence: TGTGCCAGCAGTTTAGGGCAGCACAAAAACATTCAGTACTTC. It encodes CASSLGQHKNIQYF.

The chain employs TRBV7-2 and TRBJ2-5, with a tentative D call TRBD1 (5 bases). The CDR3 is 15 residues long. Trimming stripped 1 base from V and 4 bases from J, with 13 bases between. CDR1 is SGHTA and CDR2 is FQGNSA in the germline V gene. In DNA, the CDR3 is TGTGCCAGCAGCTTAGTTAGGGGATCATTAGAGACCCAGTACTTC. Translation: CASSLVRGSLETQYF.

The table lists this clonotype with many counts. The rearrangement links TRBV12-3 or TRBV12-4 to TRBJ2-5; the D call may be TRBD1 or TRBD2 (6 bases each). Trimming shortened V by 3 bases and J by 2 bases, and 10 bases separated the two germline ends. This CDR3 has 14 residues. The CDR3: CASSLGGAQETQYF. The CDR3 DNA reads TGTGCCAGCAGTTTGGGGGGCGCACAAGAGACCCAGTACTTC.

The chain couples TRBV12-3 or TRBV12-4 to TRBJ2-7; 12 nucleotides align to TRBD2. The CDR3 spans 15 residues. The junction had 9 bases not matched to a gene; V was cut back by 6 bases and J by 6 bases. DNA for the CDR3: TGTGCCAGCAGGGAGCGGACTAGCGGGACAGGCGAGCAGTACTTC. The encoded protein is CASRERTSGTGEQYF.

The CDR3 reads CASSERPGDYTGELFF. The CDR3 DNA follows: TGTGCCAGCAGCGAACGGCCGGGAGATTACACCGGGGAGCTGTTTTTT. The gene calls are TRBV2 and TRBJ2-2; TRBD2 might be the D (6 bases). CDR1 and CDR2 (germline): SNHLY, FYNNEI. V was clipped by 6 bases and J by 3 bases, with 17 bases between them. The CDR3 runs to 16 residues.

This clonotype was counted a few times. The chain couples TRBV4-3 to TRBJ2-7; 12 nucleotides align to TRBD2. The V gene end was trimmed by 0 bases and the J gene end by 3 bases; junction bases not matched to a gene: 3. CDR3 length: 16 residues. The V gene's germline CDR1 is LGHNA and CDR2 YSLEER. CDR3 nucleotide sequence: TGCGCCAGCAGCCAAGATTTACTAGCGGGAGGCTACGAGCAGTACTTC. Translating it yields CASSQDLLAGGYEQYF.